The next 26 T cell receptor beta chains were all read from a single sample in a study of vaccination effects on CD4 cells after COVID-19. This table comes from immunoSEQ multiplex PCR, and its TCRdb copy is limited to in-frame clones, with some not included. The table shows 50,000 or so clones, with approximately 75% occurring only once. These TCRs are of unknown antigen specificity. The ViraFEST assay expanded antigen-specific CD4+ T cells with viral peptide pools before sequencing. When less than 12 days of culture had elapsed, CD4+ T cells were isolated. Vaccine recipients had no previous SARS-CoV-2 infection; their nucleocapsid antibodies were negative. The material sequenced was CD4+ T cells from PBMCs cultured with HCoV-OC43 spike peptides, taken before COVID-19 vaccination. Subset meaning: HCoV-OC43 spike overlapping peptide pool stimulation. Every receptor here comes from a human donor who received a COVID-19 vaccine.

The chain is built from TRBV5-6 and TRBJ2-7; 11 bases agree with TRBD2. The V gene's germline CDR1 is SGHDT and CDR2 YYEEEE. The V and J ends lost 4 bases and 2 bases, in that order; junction bases with no gene match: 5. The CDR3 totals 15 residues. This chain's CDR3 is CASSQIAGGPYEQYV. CDR3 in DNA: TGTGCCAGCAGCCAAATAGCGGGGGGGCCCTACGAGCAGTACGTC.

The chain is built from TRBV18 and TRBJ2-2; D is uncertain. CDR3 length: 14 residues. Germline-derived CDR1 and CDR2 are KGHSH and LQKENI. V lost 4 bases to trimming and J lost 3 bases, with 9 bases between them. The CDR3 reads CASSQGRDTGELFF. CDR3 bases: TGTGCCAGCTCACAGGGAAGGGACACCGGGGAGCTGTTTTTT.

This clone has only a few counts. This rearrangement joins TRBV19 to TRBJ2-7; D gene unclear. Germline-derived CDR1 and CDR2 are LNHDA and SQIVND (reference sequence). The CDR3 runs 13 residues. The CDR3 sequence is CVSPTSLPYEQYV. Written as DNA, the CDR3 is TGTGTCAGTCCCACATCCTTACCCTACGAGCAGTACGTC.

The genes are TRBV7-2 and TRBJ2-5; 9 nucleotides match TRBD2. CDR1 is SGHTA and CDR2 is FQGNSA in the germline V gene. Trimming took 5 bases from V and 4 from J; bases not matched to a gene: 11. CDR3 length: 16 residues. The DNA of the CDR3 is TGTGCCAGCAGCCCCTACGCGGCGGGGGGGCGAGAGACCCAGTACTTC. Its protein is CASSPYAAGGRETQYF.

V and J are TRBV2 and TRBJ1-1; 10 bases align to TRBD1. V lost 8 bases, J lost 1 base, and 4 bases stayed unmatched. There are 14 residues in the CDR3. Germline CDR1 SNHLY, CDR2 FYNNEI. The CDR3 coding sequence is TGTGCCAGCCGAGGACAGGGGGGGAACACTGAAGCTTTCTTT. Protein sequence: CASRGQGGNTEAFF.

The chain carries TRBV4-1 and TRBJ2-5, with a weak D call TRBD1 (8 bases). CDR1 and CDR2 (germline): MGHRA, YSYEKL. Trimming left V 2 bases short and J 3 bases short, with 16 bases between. The CDR3 covers 16 residues. The CDR3 sequence: CASSQTGGGEKETQYF. For the CDR3, the DNA is TGCGCCAGCAGCCAAACAGGGGGAGGGGAGAAAGAGACCCAGTACTTC.

V usage is TRBV5-5 and J usage is TRBJ1-4; D is unresolved. The CDR3 spans 14 residues. The V and J ends lost 2 bases and 0 bases respectively, with 5 bases between them. From germline, CDR1 is SGHKS and CDR2 YYEKEE (reference sequence). CDR3 bases: TGTGCCAGCAGCTTAGGGACAACTAATGAAAAACTGTTTTTT. It specifies CASSLGTTNEKLFF.

CDR3 bases: TGTGCTAGTGGTTTGATCGGGGACACTGAAGCTTTCTTT. Translating it yields CASGLIGDTEAFF. The chain combines TRBV12-5 with TRBJ1-1, with D unresolved. This CDR3 is 13 amino acids long. V lost 2 bases and J lost 3, with 7 bases in between. Germline lookup yields CDR1 LGHNT and CDR2 FRNRAP. The full variable domain, rest sourced from reference TRBV12-5 and TRBJ1-1, is DARVTQTPRHKVTEMGQEVTMRCQPILGHNTVFWYRQTMMQGLELLAYFRNRAPLDDSGMPKDRFSAEMPDATLATLKIQPSEPRDSAVYFCASGLIGDTEAFFGQGTRLTVV.

The gene calls are TRBV7-2 and TRBJ2-5; D perhaps matches TRBD1 (6 bases). The CDR3 has 13 amino acids. V lost 4 bases and J 3 bases, leaving 9 bases between the germline ends. CDR1 is SGHTA, CDR2 FQGNSA, per germline. Here the CDR3 DNA reads TGTGCCAGCAGCTCAGGACAGAAAGAGACCCAGTACTTC. This sequence encodes CASSSGQKETQYF.

J is TRBJ1-2 and V is TRBV5-4, with D unresolved. This CDR3 is 15 amino acids long. V lost 0 bases, J lost 5 bases, and 14 bases lay in between. Germline V CDR1 and CDR2: SGHNT, YYREEE (reference sequence). The CDR3 nucleotides are TGTGCCAGCAGCTTGGGAGGGAAGAGAGGGTATGGCTACACCTTC. As protein: CASSLGGKRGYGYTF.

The chain combines TRBV5-5 with TRBJ2-2; tentatively, D is TRBD1 (5 bases). CDR3 length: 18 residues. Trimming removed 2 bases at V and 1 base at J, with 18 bases between. The germline V gene encodes CDR1 SGHKS and CDR2 YYEKEE (reference sequence). CDR3 protein: CASSFSLVGTGNTGELFF. The CDR3 region has the DNA TGTGCCAGCAGCTTCTCACTGGTTGGTACAGGGAACACCGGGGAGCTGTTTTTT.

CDR3 residues: CASSLGPLEGRANSPLHF. CDR3 coding DNA: TGTGCCAGCAGCTTGGGACCCTTGGAGGGCCGGGCGAATTCACCCCTCCACTTT. The chain has TRBV5-6 and TRBJ1-6; D gene ambiguous. This CDR3 spans 18 amino acids. Germline V gene lookup returns CDR1 SGHDT and CDR2 YYEEEE. V was clipped by 0 bases and J by 7 bases, with 20 bases between them.

V is TRBV5-1 and J is TRBJ1-1; TRBD1 matches at 8 bases. The CDR3 has 15 residues. Looked up from germline, CDR1 is SGHRS and CDR2 is YFSETQ. With 4 bases clipped from V and 7 bases from J, the junction kept 12 bases outside the gene matches. The CDR3 nucleotides read TGCGCCAGCAGCCTGGAACGTTTGGGACAGGATGAAGCTTTCTTT. Translated: CASSLERLGQDEAFF.

The table lists this clone with a count of one. This sequence joins TRBV7-2 and TRBJ2-1; weak D call: TRBD2 (7 bases). This CDR3 spans 13 amino acids. Deletions cut 3 bases from V and 6 bases from J, with 9 bases between. Germline values: CDR1 SGHTA, CDR2 FQGNSA. This CDR3 is CASSFRGANEQFF. DNA of the CDR3: TGTGCCAGCAGCTTCCGGGGGGCCAATGAGCAGTTCTTC. Based on the CDR3 plus reference TRBV7-2 and TRBJ2-1, the full variable domain is GAGVSQSPSNKVTEKGKDVELRCDPISGHTALYWYRQSLGQGLEFLIYFQGNSAPDKSGLPSDRFSAERTGGSVSTLTIQRTQQEDSAVYLCASSFRGANEQFFGPGTRLTVL.

The chain joins TRBV3-1 (or the pseudogene TRBV3-2) to TRBJ2-3; the D gene is possibly TRBD2 (5 bases). Trimming stripped 4 bases from V and 2 bases from J, with 10 bases between. Germline CDR1 and CDR2: LGHDT and YNNKEL (reference sequence). CDR3 length equals 14 residues. CDR3 nucleotide sequence: TGTGCCAGCAGCCCAGCGGAGTTCACAGATACGCAGTATTTT. It encodes CASSPAEFTDTQYF.

The rearrangement joins TRBV24-1 to TRBJ1-1; D is unclear. CDR3 length: 14 amino acids. V was pared by 9 bases and J by 5 bases, with 18 bases between. Germline assignment: CDR1 KGHDR and CDR2 SFDVKD. CDR3 DNA: TGTGCCACCGCAGGAGAGGGAGGGAAGACTGAAGCTTTCTTT. It is translated as CATAGEGGKTEAFF.

The chain is built from TRBV5-4 and TRBJ2-1; 16 bases match TRBD2. CDR1 and CDR2 (germline): SGHNT, YYREEE (reference sequence). V shed 2 bases and J 2 bases; nucleotides not matched to a gene: 1. The CDR3 covers 17 residues. The CDR3 DNA follows: TGTGCCAGCAGCTTAGGGACTAGCGGGGGGGCCTACAATGAGCAGTTCTTC. The encoded protein is CASSLGTSGGAYNEQFF.

This clone was detected a few times. This chain connects TRBV13 to TRBJ1-6, with 9 bases that match TRBD1. V trimming: 3 bases; J trimming: 9 bases; junction bases outside the gene matches: 6. This CDR3 has 15 amino acids. Germline V gene data show CDR1 as PRHDT and CDR2 as FYEKMQ (reference sequence). The chain's CDR3 is CASSFTGGVGSPLHF. For the CDR3, the DNA is TGTGCCAGCAGCTTTACAGGGGGCGTCGGTTCACCCCTCCACTTT.

The chain uses TRBV1 and TRBJ2-7; the DNA was not compared with TRBD1, the D call given in the table. TRBV1 counts as a pseudogene. The CDR3 is 14 residues long. The CDR3 protein is CTSSEKQGSYEQYV. CDR3 bases: TGCACCAGCAGCGAGAAACAGGGTTCCTACGAGCAGTACGTC.

In its sample, this clone was seen a few times. The CDR3 loop reads CASSRVEGPNTEAFF. The DNA for the CDR3 is TGTGCCAGCAGCCGGGTCGAGGGACCGAACACTGAAGCTTTCTTT. This chain connects TRBV5-6 to TRBJ1-1; a possible D gene is TRBD1 (5 bases). Germline V lookup: CDR1 SGHDT, CDR2 YYEEEE. CDR3 length: 15 residues. V gave up 4 bases and J gave up 1 base, with 14 bases separating them. Together with reference TRBV5-6 and TRBJ1-1, the CDR3 gives the full variable domain: DAGVTQSPTHLIKTRGQQVTLRCSPKSGHDTVSWYQQALGQGPQFIFQYYEEEERQRGNFPDRFSGHQFPNYSSELNVNALLLGDSALYLCASSRVEGPNTEAFFGQGTRLTVV.

The chain combines TRBV25-1 with TRBJ2-7, with TRBD1 matching over 7 bases. J lost 0 bases, V lost 3 bases, and 8 bases had no gene match. The CDR3 spans 16 residues. CDR1 and CDR2 (germline): MGHDK, SYGVNS. The CDR3 nucleotides read TGTGCCAGCAGTGATACTCCGGCAGGGGGCTCCTACGAGCAGTACGTC. This sequence encodes CASSDTPAGGSYEQYV.

V and J are TRBV9 and TRBJ1-1; D ambiguous. Per the germline V gene, CDR1 is SGDLS and CDR2 is YYNGEE. This CDR3 is 12 amino acids long. Deletions cut 5 bases from V and 2 bases from J, with 7 bases between. In DNA, the CDR3 is TGTGCCAGCAGTTTTGATAACACTGAAGCTTTCTTT. The encoded protein is CASSFDNTEAFF.

This chain joins TRBV29-1 and TRBJ2-1, with D uncertain. The CDR3 is 15 amino acids. V was trimmed by 2 bases and J by 0 bases, leaving 11 bases between them. Looked up from germline, CDR1 is SQVTM and CDR2 is ANQGSEA. CDR3 sequence reads: CSVEKTVSSYNEQFF. In nucleotides, the CDR3 is TGCAGCGTTGAAAAAACGGTAAGCTCCTACAATGAGCAGTTCTTC.

The chain uses TRBV6-5 and TRBJ2-7, with D unresolved. Trimming cost V 6 bases and J 2 bases, with 14 bases left between them. This CDR3 is built from 14 residues. Germline V lookup: CDR1 MNHEY, CDR2 SVGAGI. CDR3 nucleotides: TGTGCCAGCAGAACTACAGCAGCAACCTACGAGCAGTACGTC. Protein sequence: CASRTTAATYEQYV.

The V and J genes are TRBV7-2 and TRBJ2-7, with D possibly being TRBD2 (5 bases). The germline V gene encodes CDR1 SGHTA and CDR2 FQGNSA. The CDR3 contains 13 residues. The V end lost 7 bases, the J end lost 7 bases, and 17 bases lay between the germline ends. Here the CDR3 reads CASTLQNSDEQYV. The CDR3 DNA reads as TGTGCCAGCACCTTGCAGAATAGCGATGAGCAGTACGTC.

A few counts support this clone. The CDR3 sequence is CASKGDRQNTEAFF. In DNA, the CDR3 is TGTGCCAGTAAAGGGGACAGACAGAACACTGAAGCTTTCTTT. The rearrangement uses TRBV19 and TRBJ1-1; 7 positions agree with TRBD1. The germline V gene has CDR1 LNHDA and CDR2 SQIVND (reference sequence). J was trimmed by 1 base and V by 7 bases; bases with no gene match: 6. The CDR3 is 14 amino acids.